Below are 22 T cell receptor beta chains sequenced from a single sample in a study of blood T cell repertoires in COVID-19. Clones were sequenced by immunoSEQ multiplex PCR, and TCRdb holds only the in-frame ones, with some missing. The sample has about 320,000 clones, 90% to 95% seen once; the top ten hold around 3.9%. Specimen: PBMCs or T cells enriched from blood (not recorded which). Receptors originate from a woman younger than 45 who had been exposed to COVID-19.

This chain connects TRBV7-8 to TRBJ2-7, with 12 bases aligning to TRBD2. The junction had 4 bases not matched to a gene; V was cut back by 4 bases and J by 3 bases. CDR1 SGHVS and CDR2 FQNEAQ come from the germline V gene. There are 15 residues in the CDR3. The CDR3 sequence: CASSSLAGGIYEQYF. CDR3 coding DNA: TGTGCCAGCAGCTCCCTAGCGGGGGGGATCTACGAGCAGTACTTC.

The chain joins TRBV28 to TRBJ1-2, with D maybe TRBD1 (6 bases). The CDR3 has 13 amino acids. In germline, CDR1 is MDHEN, CDR2 SYDVKM. V was cut by 11 bases and J by 2 bases, with 15 bases left in between. CDR3 region: CAGQRDKNYGYTF. In nucleotides, the CDR3 is TGTGCCGGCCAAAGGGACAAAAACTATGGCTACACCTTC.

The chain employs TRBV2 and TRBJ1-4; 7 nucleotides line up with TRBD1. Germline V gives CDR1 SNHLY, CDR2 FYNNEI. The CDR3 has 14 amino acids. With 6 bases clipped from V and 7 bases from J, the junction kept 8 bases outside the gene matches. The CDR3 nucleotides read TGTGCCAGCAGGAACGACAGGGCCAGTGAAAAACTGTTTTTT. Amino acid sequence: CASRNDRASEKLFF.

The chain uses TRBV5-4 and TRBJ1-1; no firm D call. The CDR3 totals 12 residues. V was trimmed by 2 bases and J by 2 bases, leaving 4 bases between them. CDR1 and CDR2 (germline): SGHNT, YYREEE (reference sequence). The CDR3 nucleotides read TGTGCCAGCAGCTTTCCAAACACTGAAGCTTTCTTT. It is translated as CASSFPNTEAFF.

This chain connects TRBV7-8 to TRBJ2-5; tentatively, D is TRBD2 (6 bases). Trimming stripped 1 base from V and 7 bases from J, with 16 bases between. CDR3 size: 15 residues. Germline V gene data show CDR1 as SGHVS and CDR2 as FQNEAQ. CDR3 sequence reads: CASSLDPRLGGTQYF. In DNA form, the CDR3 reads TGTGCCAGCAGCTTAGACCCCCGACTAGGAGGGACCCAGTACTTC.

This chain connects TRBV4-1 to TRBJ2-7; weak D call: TRBD1 (6 bases). This CDR3 contains 13 residues. CDR1 and CDR2 from the germline V gene are MGHRA and YSYEKL. V was clipped by 3 bases and J by 4 bases, with 10 bases between them. In DNA form, the CDR3 reads TGCGCCAGCAGCCAGCTAGACAGGTACGAGCAGTACTTC. Its protein product is CASSQLDRYEQYF.

The genes are TRBV10-3 and TRBJ2-3; 9 bases are a match to TRBD2. V shed 4 bases, J shed 2 bases, and the junction held 7 bases outside the gene matches. Germline lookup yields CDR1 ENHRY and CDR2 SYGVKD. The CDR3 is made up of 16 amino acids. CDR3 in amino acids: CAISVGAGGYTDTQYF. The CDR3 DNA is TGTGCCATCAGTGTAGGAGCGGGGGGATACACAGATACGCAGTATTTT.

V is TRBV10-3 and J is TRBJ1-3, with 8 bases aligning to TRBD1. V was pared by 6 bases and J by 0 bases, with 4 bases of the junction left unmatched. Germline assignment: CDR1 ENHRY and CDR2 SYGVKD. The CDR3 sequence is 15 residues long. The DNA for the CDR3 is TGTGCCATCAGGCAGGACAGGGACTCTGGAAACACCATATATTTT. Residues: CAIRQDRDSGNTIYF.

This sequence joins TRBV6-5 and TRBJ2-7; 7 bases are shared with TRBD1. Trimming cost V 6 bases and J 1 base; bases outside gene matches: 3. The CDR3 runs 13 residues. Germline CDR1 is MNHEY and CDR2 is SVGAGI. CDR3 sequence: CASSPGGSYEQYF. The CDR3 DNA reads TGTGCCAGCAGCCCAGGGGGATCCTACGAGCAGTACTTC.

V and J are TRBV5-4 and TRBJ2-7, with 12 bases fitting TRBD2. With V trimmed by 4 bases and J by 4 bases, 9 bases remained unmatched. CDR3 length equals 16 residues. Germline values: CDR1 SGHNT, CDR2 YYREEE (reference sequence). The CDR3 DNA is TGTGCCAGCAGCGCCACTAGCGGGGGGCCTAAATACGAGCAGTACTTC. It codes for CASSATSGGPKYEQYF.

The chain has TRBV4-2 and TRBJ1-1, with D tentatively TRBD1 (5 bases). The CDR3 extends over 16 amino acids. Trimming pared 1 base from V and 6 bases from J, leaving 18 bases between. Per the germline V gene, CDR1 is LGHNA and CDR2 is YNFKEQ. For the CDR3, the DNA is TGTGCCAGCAGCCAAGGTCCGGCAGGGTCCCCCTCTGAAGCTTTCTTT. This encodes CASSQGPAGSPSEAFF.

The chain combines TRBV15 with TRBJ2-5; a possible D gene is TRBD1 (6 bases). Trimming pared 0 bases from V and 5 bases from J, leaving 10 bases between. The V gene's germline CDR1 is LNHNV and CDR2 YYDKDF (reference sequence). This CDR3 is 14 amino acids long. CDR3 nucleotide sequence: TGTGCCACCAGCAGAGATGGGGGCGGGGAGACCCAGTACTTC. Amino acid sequence: CATSRDGGGETQYF.

The J gene is TRBJ1-6, the V gene TRBV5-1; D not resolved. The CDR3 totals 16 residues. The ends were cut back, 0 bases at V and 5 bases at J, with 12 bases in the middle. Per germline, CDR1 SGHRS and CDR2 YFSETQ. This chain's CDR3 is CASSLERPGDNSPLHF. CDR3 in DNA: TGCGCCAGCAGCTTGGAACGCCCAGGTGATAATTCACCCCTCCACTTT.

The chain joins TRBV27 to TRBJ2-3; TRBD2 agrees at 8 bases. The V gene's germline CDR1 is MNHEY and CDR2 SMNVEV (reference sequence). CDR3 length: 16 amino acids. V lost 6 bases to trimming and J lost 2 bases; unmatched junction nucleotides: 10. Here the CDR3 reads CASRLILAADTDTQYF. The CDR3 DNA sequence: TGTGCCAGCAGACTAATACTAGCGGCCGACACAGATACGCAGTATTTT.

J is TRBJ2-3 and V is TRBV7-3, with TRBD1 matching 9 bases. The CDR3 sequence is 14 residues long. Germline CDR1 reads SGHTA; CDR2 reads FQGTGA. V was clipped by 6 bases and J by 2 bases; unmatched bases: 3. As DNA, the CDR3 is TGTGCCAGCAGTACAGGGGGCAACACAGATACGCAGTATTTT. This codes for CASSTGGNTDTQYF.

This rearrangement joins TRBV2 to TRBJ2-4, with 7 nucleotides matching TRBD1. This CDR3 has 15 amino acids. From germline, CDR1 is SNHLY and CDR2 FYNNEI. J gave up 6 bases and V 1 base, and 6 bases lay outside the gene matches. The CDR3 region is CASSEDRGWGNIQYF. CDR3 coding DNA: TGTGCCAGCAGTGAAGACAGGGGCTGGGGAAACATTCAGTACTTC.

The V call is TRBV21-1, the J call TRBJ2-5; the D call of TRBD2 is as the table states it, not checked on the DNA. TRBV21-1 is designated a pseudogene. CDR3 length: 16 amino acids. The CDR3 bases are TGTGCCAGCAGCACTGGGACTAGCGGGGGCATGGAGACCCAGTACTTC. This codes for CASSTGTSGGMETQYF.

The CDR3 here is CASSQDWQGNPYEQYF. CDR3 nucleotide sequence: TGCGCCAGCAGCCAAGATTGGCAGGGTAATCCCTACGAGCAGTACTTC. The chain uses TRBV4-3 and TRBJ2-7; D may be TRBD1 (5 bases). Looked up from germline, CDR1 is LGHNA and CDR2 is YSLEER. This CDR3 is 16 amino acids long. The V and J ends lost 0 bases and 2 bases respectively, with 14 bases between them.

In the case of this clone: Compared with germline, one end of the junction differs, possibly owing to a read error. The CDR3 nucleotides read TGTGCCAGCAGTCAAGGGACAGGGAGCAGTCAGCCCCAGCATTTT. As protein: CASSQGTGSSQPQHF. The V call is TRBV7-9, the J call TRBJ1-5; 9 nucleotides align to TRBD1. CDR3 length: 15 residues. The germline CDR1 and CDR2 sequences are SEHNR and FQNEAQ (reference sequence).

The chain carries TRBV29-1 and TRBJ1-2; TRBD1 matches at 7 bases. The CDR3 covers 14 residues. The V gene's germline CDR1 is SQVTM and CDR2 ANQGSEA. V lost 1 base and J lost 0; bases outside the gene matches: 2. CDR3 sequence: CSVEGQGANYGYTF. DNA for the CDR3: TGCAGCGTTGAAGGACAGGGAGCTAACTATGGCTACACCTTC. The complete variable domain, with remaining parts taken from reference TRBV29-1 and TRBJ1-2, reads SAVISQKPSRDICQRGTSLTIQCQVDSQVTMMFWYRQQPGQSLTLIATANQGSEATYESGFVIDKFPISRPNLTFSTLTVSNMSPEDSSIYLCSVEGQGANYGYTFGSGTRLTVV.

J is TRBJ1-2 and V is TRBV18; weak D call: TRBD1 (5 bases). Trimming removed 4 bases at V and 2 bases at J, with 17 bases between. The CDR3 sequence is 16 residues long. The germline CDR1 and CDR2 sequences are KGHSH and LQKENI. CDR3 protein: CASSLGTGRGNYGYTF. CDR3 coding DNA: TGTGCCAGCTCACTGGGGACCGGGAGAGGGAACTATGGCTACACCTTC.

This chain links TRBV5-1 with TRBJ1-3; D perhaps matches TRBD1 (6 bases). The CDR3 spans 16 residues. V was cut by 0 bases and J by 7 bases, with 17 bases left in between. Germline assignment: CDR1 SGHRS and CDR2 YFSETQ. This CDR3 reads CASSLGGRQVSNTIYF. CDR3 coding DNA: TGCGCCAGCAGCTTGGGGGGCAGACAGGTCTCGAACACCATATATTTT.